A single sample gave rise to the 27 T cell receptor beta chains below, sequenced in a study of blood T cell repertoires in COVID-19. Sequencing used immunoSEQ multiplex PCR; TCRdb keeps in-frame clones, though not all of them. The table lists fewer than 350,000 clones, approximately 80% of them singletons. Sequenced material: peripheral blood. The receptors here all came from an older woman with active or convalescent COVID-19.

This clone was observed once. As DNA, the CDR3 is TGTGCCAGCTCACTTTGGACAGGGGAGAACACTGAAGCTTTCTTT. This sequence encodes CASSLWTGENTEAFF. The gene calls are TRBV18 and TRBJ1-1; the match to TRBD1 covers 9 bases. J gave up 1 base and V 4 bases, and 4 bases lay outside the gene matches. Germline CDR1 and CDR2: KGHSH and LQKENI. CDR3 length: 15 amino acids.

This clone was seen once. The chain couples TRBV10-3 to TRBJ1-1; 7 bases are a match to TRBD1. There are 12 residues in the CDR3. V gave up 11 bases and J gave up 1 base; unmatched junction bases: 4. Germline V gene lookup returns CDR1 ENHRY and CDR2 SYGVKD. CDR3 region: CAARQGNTEAFF. CDR3 bases: TGTGCCGCCCGACAGGGGAACACTGAAGCTTTCTTT.

CDR3 loop: CASSLTGGQPQHF. The CDR3 bases are TGTGCCAGCAGCTTAACGGGAGGGCAGCCCCAGCATTTT. The genes are TRBV7-3 and TRBJ1-5, with D unclear. The CDR3 extends over 13 amino acids. Germline loops: CDR1 SGHTA, CDR2 FQGTGA. Trimming took off 0 bases at V and 7 bases at J, with 7 bases between the two ends.

This clone has a handful of counts. This chain links TRBV2 with TRBJ1-6; 7 nucleotides agree with TRBD1. Germline CDR1 and CDR2: SNHLY and FYNNEI. This CDR3 has 14 residues. Trimming removed 4 bases from V and 7 bases from J; junction bases left unmatched: 4. The CDR3 loop is CASSVARGNSPLHF. Here the CDR3 DNA reads TGTGCCAGCAGTGTGGCCAGGGGGAATTCACCCCTCCACTTT.

The chain has TRBV9 and TRBJ1-1; TRBD1 is a possible D gene (5 bases). Germline V gene sequence: CDR1 SGDLS, CDR2 YYNGEE. V was cut by 4 bases and J by 0 bases, with 7 bases left in between. The CDR3 contains 13 residues. Here the CDR3 DNA reads TGTGCCAGCAGCTTGACAGTGAACACTGAAGCTTTCTTT. Amino acid sequence: CASSLTVNTEAFF.

V usage is TRBV2 and J usage is TRBJ2-7; 10 bases agree with TRBD1. V trimming: 6 bases; J trimming: 7 bases; junction bases outside the gene matches: 6. Germline assignment: CDR1 SNHLY and CDR2 FYNNEI. The CDR3 covers 13 residues. This CDR3 is CASRDPGQGEQYF. CDR3 sequence (DNA): TGTGCCAGCAGGGATCCGGGACAGGGGGAGCAGTACTTC.

V and J are TRBV3-1 (or the pseudogene TRBV3-2) and TRBJ1-2; D is undetermined. Germline lookup yields CDR1 LGHDT and CDR2 YNNKEL (reference sequence). The CDR3 extends over 14 amino acids. Trimming took off 4 bases at V and 3 bases at J, with 12 bases between the two ends. The CDR3 DNA sequence: TGTGCCAGCAGCCCGGCGGGGTCGGACTATGGCTACACCTTC. Residues: CASSPAGSDYGYTF.

This clone came up a few times. This chain joins TRBV9 and TRBJ1-2; the D gene is possibly TRBD1 (6 bases). The V gene's germline CDR1 is SGDLS and CDR2 YYNGEE. The CDR3 loop spans 14 amino acids. Trimming took off 6 bases at V and 5 bases at J, with 17 bases between the two ends. The CDR3 DNA sequence: TGTGCCAGCATTTCGGACAGCGGTGGTTATGGCTACACCTTC. Encoded protein: CASISDSGGYGYTF.

This sequence joins TRBV5-4 and TRBJ1-2, with TRBD1 identical over 7 bases. Germline CDR1 reads SGHNT; CDR2 reads YYREEE (reference sequence). The CDR3 has 14 residues. V was clipped by 4 bases and J by 0 bases; unmatched bases: 3. The CDR3 here is CASSPGTANYGYTF. DNA for the CDR3: TGTGCCAGCAGCCCCGGGACAGCTAACTATGGCTACACCTTC.

Turning to this clone: The sample carries other DNA sequences with the same CDR3. This sequence joins TRBV9 and TRBJ1-1; 10 nucleotides line up with TRBD1. The CDR3 has 16 amino acids. The V and J ends lost 0 bases and 0 bases, in that order; junction bases with no gene match: 2. Per the germline V gene, CDR1 is SGDLS and CDR2 is YYNGEE. Here the CDR3 reads CASSVGQGAMNTEAFF. The CDR3 DNA is TGTGCCAGCAGCGTAGGACAGGGGGCTATGAACACTGAAGCTTTCTTT.

This clone has only a few counts. This chain connects TRBV11-2 to TRBJ2-7; D may be TRBD2 (5 bases). The CDR3 spans 15 residues. Trimming shortened V by 1 base and J by 2 bases, and 12 bases separated the two germline ends. CDR1 and CDR2 from the germline V gene are SGHAT and FQNNGV. CDR3 coding DNA: TGTGCCAGCAGCTTAGGGGCGGCGGGTCCCTACGAGCAGTACTTC. As protein: CASSLGAAGPYEQYF.

V gene TRBV5-1 combines with J gene TRBJ2-5, with 9 bases that match TRBD2. The junction had 7 bases not matched to a gene; V was cut back by 0 bases and J by 4 bases. This CDR3 comprises 16 residues. The germline gives CDR1 SGHRS, CDR2 YFSETQ. This CDR3 reads CASSLGGAGGGETQYF. In nucleotides, the CDR3 is TGCGCCAGCAGCTTGGGAGGAGCGGGGGGAGGAGAGACCCAGTACTTC.

This clone turned up a few times. The chain links TRBV7-9 to TRBJ2-1, with a possible D match to TRBD1 (6 bases). The CDR3 is made up of 13 amino acids. Germline V CDR1 and CDR2: SEHNR, FQNEAQ (reference sequence). V lost 5 bases, J lost 6 bases, and 11 bases lay in between. The CDR3: CASSPTGSNEQFF. The CDR3 nucleotides read TGTGCCAGCAGCCCTACAGGGTCCAATGAGCAGTTCTTC.

The CDR3 DNA is TGTGCCAGCAGCAACGAGGGTGACACTGAAGCTTTCTTT. It yields the protein CASSNEGDTEAFF. This chain links TRBV11-3 with TRBJ1-1; D unclear. Trimming pared 5 bases from V and 3 bases from J, leaving 10 bases between. CDR3 length equals 13 residues. CDR1 and CDR2 (germline): SGHNT, YENEEA.

CDR3 nucleotide sequence: TGTGCCAGCAGCCCTGCCGTCGGGGCCTACAATGAGCAGTTCTTC. Translating it yields CASSPAVGAYNEQFF. The rearrangement uses TRBV7-3 and TRBJ2-1; TRBD2 might be the D (5 bases). This CDR3 contains 15 residues. Trimming took 5 bases from V and 2 from J, leaving 13 bases between them. Germline-derived CDR1 and CDR2 are SGHTA and FQGTGA.

The chain carries TRBV11-2 and TRBJ2-7; possible D gene TRBD2, 7 bases. This CDR3 spans 15 amino acids. The ends were cut back, 2 bases at V and 6 bases at J, with 17 bases in the middle. The germline gives CDR1 SGHAT, CDR2 FQNNGV. This chain's CDR3 is CASSLFRGGLGEQYF. The CDR3 DNA is TGTGCCAGCAGCTTATTCAGGGGTGGACTAGGCGAGCAGTACTTC.

The V call is TRBV7-9, the J call TRBJ2-2, with 10 bases lining up with TRBD1. Germline V gene sequence: CDR1 SEHNR, CDR2 FQNEAQ (reference sequence). The CDR3 sequence is 19 residues long. J gave up 6 bases and V 5 bases, and 18 bases lay outside the gene matches. The chain's CDR3 is CASSQQAPRGQGRAGELFF. In DNA form, the CDR3 reads TGTGCCAGCAGCCAACAAGCCCCCAGGGGACAGGGGCGCGCCGGGGAGCTGTTTTTT.

This clone was found once. This rearrangement joins TRBV6-5 to TRBJ2-7, with unresolved D. V lost 0 bases, J lost 5 bases, and 14 bases lay in between. The CDR3 length is 15 residues. Germline-derived CDR1 and CDR2 are MNHEY and SVGAGI. CDR3: CASSYSFKNRDEQYF. The DNA for the CDR3 is TGTGCCAGCAGTTACTCGTTTAAGAACCGGGACGAGCAGTACTTC.

The chain carries TRBV4-1 and TRBJ1-2; 11 nucleotides match TRBD1. Germline loops: CDR1 MGHRA, CDR2 YSYEKL. Trimming took 3 bases from V and 8 from J; bases not matched to a gene: 5. The CDR3 contains 14 residues. CDR3 in amino acids: CASSHSGQGGGYTF. CDR3 nucleotide sequence: TGCGCCAGCAGCCATTCGGGACAGGGGGGCGGCTACACCTTC.

J is TRBJ2-5 and V is TRBV5-4; 7 nucleotides align to TRBD1. This CDR3 region has 11 residues. Trimming took 5 bases from V and 5 from J; bases not matched to a gene: 0. CDR1 SGHNT and CDR2 YYREEE come from the germline V gene (reference sequence). CDR3 sequence reads: CASRTGETQYF. CDR3 nucleotide sequence: TGTGCCAGCAGGACAGGGGAGACCCAGTACTTC. Filled out from reference TRBV5-4 and TRBJ2-5, the complete variable domain reads ETGVTQSPTHLIKTRGQQVTLRCSSQSGHNTVSWYQQALGQGPQFIFQYYREEENGRGNFPPRFSGLQFPNYSSELNVNALELDDSALYLCASRTGETQYFGPGTRLLVL.

V usage is TRBV4-1 and J usage is TRBJ1-6; a possible D gene is TRBD1 (6 bases). Per the germline V gene, CDR1 is MGHRA and CDR2 is YSYEKL. The CDR3 covers 17 residues. V was cut by 4 bases and J by 5 bases, with 18 bases left in between. In DNA form, the CDR3 reads TGCGCCAGCAGCCCGGGACATCCCCGACGGCATAATTCACCCCTCCACTTT. It translates to CASSPGHPRRHNSPLHF.

This clone was seen a single time. The chain combines TRBV12-3 or TRBV12-4 with TRBJ2-1; 9 nucleotides line up with TRBD2. The CDR3 has 13 residues. V was clipped by 8 bases and J by 4 bases; unmatched bases: 3. The CDR3 region has the DNA TGTGCCAGCGGGCTAGCGGGGTACAATGAGCAGTTCTTC. It is translated as CASGLAGYNEQFF.

The chain carries TRBV10-3 and TRBJ2-5; TRBD2 might be the D (6 bases). The germline gives CDR1 ENHRY, CDR2 SYGVKD. The CDR3 has 16 residues. V lost 3 bases to trimming and J lost 2 bases, with 16 bases between them. The CDR3 spells CAISDAGAGQQETQYF. DNA for the CDR3: TGTGCCATCAGTGACGCTGGGGCGGGGCAGCAAGAGACCCAGTACTTC.

This chain connects TRBV4-2 to TRBJ1-5; 7 bases are shared with TRBD1. V lost 5 bases to trimming and J lost 4 bases; unmatched junction nucleotides: 5. Germline V gene data show CDR1 as LGHNA and CDR2 as YNFKEQ. The CDR3 is 14 amino acids. DNA for the CDR3: TGTGCCAGCAGCACAGGGGATTTAAATCAGCCCCAGCATTTT. This translates into CASSTGDLNQPQHF.

The chain is built from TRBV5-1 and TRBJ1-2; D uncertain. Germline V CDR1 and CDR2: SGHRS, YFSETQ. V was shortened by 1 base and J by 0 bases, with 4 bases between the two germline ends. The CDR3 contains 13 residues. The CDR3 nucleotides read TGCGCCAGCAGCTTGAACTCTAACTATGGCTACACCTTC. Translating it yields CASSLNSNYGYTF.

V usage is TRBV4-1 and J usage is TRBJ1-4; TRBD1 aligns across 10 bases. The V segment lost 4 bases and the J segment 8 bases; nucleotides outside the gene matches: 4. Germline lookup yields CDR1 MGHRA and CDR2 YSYEKL. This CDR3 is built from 14 residues. CDR3 in DNA: TGCGCCAGCAGCCTCGGGACAGGGGTCGAAAAACTGTTTTTT. Translated, it gives CASSLGTGVEKLFF.

In its sample, this clone was seen a few times. The CDR3 sequence is CASSQGGWRNTEAFF. In DNA, the CDR3 is TGTGCCAGCAGCCAAGGAGGGTGGAGGAACACTGAAGCTTTCTTT. The chain links TRBV4-2 to TRBJ1-1, with D unclear. The CDR3 extends over 15 amino acids. CDR1 and CDR2 from the germline V gene are LGHNA and YNFKEQ. Trimming removed 1 base at V and 1 base at J, with 10 bases between.